A single sample gave rise to the 10 T cell receptor beta chains below, sequenced in a study of T cells in localized non-small cell lung cancer (dated by TCRdb to the early 2020s). The library was generated by the immunoSEQ multiplex PCR assay. TCRdb took over this immuneACCESS table, retaining in-frame rearrangements with V and J assigned. Such tables are incomplete; in checked studies, under half of the missing clones stem from an unresolved V gene, and the remainder is unexplained. The sample table lists roughly 26,000 clones, about 85% of them with a count of one. Approximately 9.6% of the sample is held by the ten biggest clonotypes. The sample was peripheral blood, taken before any cancer treatment. The receptors were sampled from a man aged 35-75 years with stage III squamous cell lung carcinoma.

The chain is built from TRBV18 and TRBJ2-1, with TRBD1 matching over 8 bases. The germline gives CDR1 KGHSH, CDR2 LQKENI. Trimming at V came to 5 bases and at J to 5 bases, leaving 14 bases not matched to a gene. CDR3 length: 17 amino acids. This chain's CDR3 is CASSSSLQGVNDNEQFF. The CDR3 bases are TGTGCCAGCTCATCGAGTTTACAGGGGGTTAACGACAATGAGCAGTTCTTC.

The chain employs TRBV30 and TRBJ2-7, with TRBD2 matching 8 bases. Germline V gene lookup returns CDR1 GTSNPN and CDR2 SVGIG (reference sequence). Trimming took 3 bases from V and 9 from J; bases not matched to a gene: 13. This CDR3 has 14 residues. CDR3 loop: CAWSDLAGQLGQYF. The CDR3 region has the DNA TGTGCCTGGAGCGACTTAGCGGGGCAGCTAGGGCAGTACTTC.

This clone appeared a few times. The CDR3 DNA sequence: TGTGCCAGCAGCGGGACAGCGGCGGCAGAGACCCAGTACTTC. The encoded protein is CASSGTAAAETQYF. The chain couples TRBV7-9 to TRBJ2-5; 7 positions agree with TRBD1. The CDR3 runs to 14 residues. V trimming: 5 bases; J trimming: 4 bases; junction bases outside the gene matches: 7. Germline values: CDR1 SEHNR, CDR2 FQNEAQ (reference sequence).

Only a few counts were recorded for this clone. This sequence joins TRBV28 and TRBJ2-7; TRBD2 might be the D (6 bases). This CDR3 contains 20 residues. V dropped 3 bases and J dropped 5 bases, with 32 bases sitting between them. Germline CDR1 and CDR2: MDHEN and SYDVKM. The DNA of the CDR3 is TGTGCCAGCAGTTTTGGGGGGTTCGCCGGTCGGGGTCGAGTCGCTCACGAGCAGTACTTC. This gives the protein CASSFGGFAGRGRVAHEQYF.

The chain joins TRBV27 to TRBJ2-7; tentatively, D is TRBD1 or TRBD2 (7 bases each). Trimming left V 5 bases short and J 2 bases short, with 13 bases between. Germline CDR1 and CDR2: MNHEY and SMNVEV (reference sequence). This CDR3 region has 14 residues. The CDR3 region is CASSGRGTAYEQYF. The CDR3 nucleotides are TGTGCCAGCAGTGGGCGGGGGACAGCCTACGAGCAGTACTTC.

The chain combines TRBV2 with TRBJ1-5; D is unresolved. This CDR3 has 15 amino acids. The V gene's germline CDR1 is SNHLY and CDR2 FYNNEI. The germline V and J ends were trimmed by 2 bases and 0 bases, with 8 bases remaining between them. DNA of the CDR3: TGTGCCAGCAGTGAAATCTTTCCTAGCAATCAGCCCCAGCATTTT. Protein product: CASSEIFPSNQPQHF.

The genes are TRBV5-1 and TRBJ2-1, with 12 bases lining up with TRBD2. The germline gives CDR1 SGHRS, CDR2 YFSETQ. The CDR3 contains 15 residues. Losses at the gene ends were 2 bases for V and 5 bases for J; bases not matched to a gene: 2. For the CDR3, the DNA is TGCGCCAGCAGCTTTCGGACTAGCGGGAACAATGAGCAGTTCTTC. This sequence encodes CASSFRTSGNNEQFF.

This sequence joins TRBV2 and TRBJ2-7; 8 nucleotides align to TRBD1. Trimming cost V 4 bases and J 5 bases; bases outside gene matches: 4. There are 13 residues in the CDR3. CDR1 and CDR2 from the germline V gene are SNHLY and FYNNEI. The CDR3 DNA follows: TGTGCCAGCAGTGGACAGGGGATCCACGAGCAGTACTTC. Its translation is CASSGQGIHEQYF.

This chain joins TRBV7-9 and TRBJ1-3, with D hard to call. CDR1 and CDR2 from the germline V gene are SEHNR and FQNEAQ (reference sequence). With 1 base removed from V and 4 bases from J, the gap between germline ends came to 8 bases. This CDR3 contains 14 residues. Written as DNA, the CDR3 is TGTGCCAGCAGCTTAGAAACACTCGGAAACACCATATATTTT. Encoded protein: CASSLETLGNTIYF.

This sequence joins TRBV6-1 and TRBJ2-1; 9 bases line up with TRBD1. The CDR3 extends over 13 amino acids. Per germline, CDR1 MNHNS and CDR2 SASEGT. J lost 6 bases, V lost 6 bases, and 3 bases had no gene match. CDR3 protein: CASRTGQGNEQFF. CDR3 nucleotides: TGTGCCAGCAGAACGGGACAGGGCAATGAGCAGTTCTTC.